This T cell receptor (beta chain) was found in a study of blood T cell repertoires in COVID-19. Study at large: Some COVID-19 samples were acute and others convalescent; all came from the United States, Italy and Spain. Sources were T cells, B-cell-depleted T cells, or PBMCs; the material itself was cDNA or gDNA.

Original methodology: Researchers report that nucleated cell counts were estimated from reference gene primer amplification. Clones were read by immunoSEQ multiplex PCR, and TCRdb kept only the in-frame ones, dropping some. That table furnishes V, J and clone size, whereas the DNA furnished D and trimming. Here the sample spans about 130,000 clones, more than 75% being singletons. Germline V CDR1 and CDR2: SGHTA, FQGNSA. Trimming cost V 5 bases and J 2 bases, with 16 bases left between them. The CDR3 is 15 residues long. The chain employs TRBV7-2 and TRBJ2-7; D perhaps matches TRBD2 (5 bases). This sequence originates from a man aged 50 to 60 with active COVID-19. The sequenced sample consisted of peripheral blood. The CDR3 sequence is CASSPGLLGPYEQYF. The CDR3 coding sequence is TGTGCCAGCAGCCCCGGGCTACTAGGCCCCTACGAGCAGTACTTC.